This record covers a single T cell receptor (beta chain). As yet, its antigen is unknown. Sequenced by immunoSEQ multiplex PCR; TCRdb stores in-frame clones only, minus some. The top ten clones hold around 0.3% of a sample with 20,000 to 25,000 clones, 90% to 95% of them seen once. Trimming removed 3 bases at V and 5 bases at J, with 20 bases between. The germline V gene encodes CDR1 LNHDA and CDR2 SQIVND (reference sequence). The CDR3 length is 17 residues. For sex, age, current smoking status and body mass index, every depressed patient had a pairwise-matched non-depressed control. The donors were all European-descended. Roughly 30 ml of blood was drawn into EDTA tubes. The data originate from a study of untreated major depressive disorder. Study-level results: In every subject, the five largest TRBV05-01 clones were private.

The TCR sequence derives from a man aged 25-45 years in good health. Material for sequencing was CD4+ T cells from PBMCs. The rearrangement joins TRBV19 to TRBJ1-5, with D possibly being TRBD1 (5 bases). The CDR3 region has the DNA TGTGCCAGTAGTATTTGGGTGTCAGGGAGATCGGATCAGCCCCAGCATTTT. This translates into CASSIWVSGRSDQPQHF.